The sequence of this T cell receptor beta chain was determined in a study of T cells after yellow fever vaccination. Study-level information: SMART-Seq v4 Ultra Low Input prepared libraries from low-cell fractions. Study-level points and caveats: Repertoires sorted by FACS could include abundant clonotypes that are contaminants from the bulk population. Most clones from primary vaccination resurfaced after the booster (about 95% CD4, more than 75% CD8). Clonotypes shared by both compartments, CD4 and CD8, made up a small share.

This clonotype was detected a few times. Its specificity is not known. TCRdb called the 5' RACE reads again in MiXCR, with one record for every CDR3 protein. Among some 390,000 distinct CDR3 sequences listed, roughly a sixth were seen once. Trimming stripped 0 bases from V and 3 bases from J, with 12 bases between. This CDR3 has 15 residues. This chain uses TRBV12-3 or TRBV12-4 with TRBJ2-7, with D possibly matching TRBD2 (6 bases). The input for sequencing was PBMCs, taken before the yellow fever booster vaccination. The TCR was taken from a man younger than 35 who received the YFV17D yellow fever vaccine. The CDR3, as DNA: TGTGCCAGCAGTTTAGCGGCTAGCGTCGTCTACGAGCAGTACTTC. Its translation is CASSLAASVVYEQYF.